The 29 T cell receptor beta chains given below trace back to one sample, sequenced in a study of blood T cell repertoires in COVID-19. Profiled with immunoSEQ multiplex PCR; TCRdb holds only in-frame clones, not every one. The repertoire holds under 55,000 clones, with 86% as singletons. Sequenced sample: peripheral blood. The receptors derive from a man between 40 and 49 years old with active COVID-19.

The rearrangement joins TRBV5-4 to TRBJ1-1; 8 bases are shared with TRBD1. Germline V gives CDR1 SGHNT, CDR2 YYREEE (reference sequence). V lost 2 bases, J lost 3 bases, and 3 bases stayed unmatched. This CDR3 spans 14 amino acids. In nucleotides, the CDR3 is TGTGCCAGCAGCTTCGACAGGGGATACACTGAAGCTTTCTTT. Its translation: CASSFDRGYTEAFF.

The V gene is TRBV7-8, the J gene TRBJ2-3; TRBD1 aligns across 11 bases. Germline CDR1 and CDR2: SGHVS and FQNEAQ. There are 16 residues in the CDR3. After removal of 1 base from V and 7 bases from J, the junction contained 7 bases not matched to a gene. The CDR3 here is CASSLGGTGGQNTQYF. CDR3 in DNA: TGTGCCAGCAGCTTAGGAGGGACAGGGGGACAAAATACGCAGTATTTT.

The gene calls are TRBV10-2 and TRBJ1-5, with TRBD1 as a possible D gene (5 bases). In germline, CDR1 is WSHSY, CDR2 SAAADI. The V gene lost 6 bases and the J gene lost 6 bases, with 18 bases spanning the gap. The length of the CDR3 is 15 residues. Here the CDR3 DNA reads TGCGCCAGCAGAAGGGGTCGGGGGGAGGGTCAGCCCCAGCATTTT. Protein product: CASRRGRGEGQPQHF.

The count of this clone is one. The chain links TRBV28 to TRBJ2-7, with 10 nucleotides matching TRBD2. The V gene's germline CDR1 is MDHEN and CDR2 SYDVKM. The CDR3 is 16 residues long. After removal of 0 bases from V and 1 base from J, the junction contained 3 bases not matched to a gene. The CDR3 DNA follows: TGTGCCAGCAGTTTATGGCCTAGCGGGAGATCCTACGAGCAGTACTTC. Amino acids: CASSLWPSGRSYEQYF.

This clone was counted between two and nine times. The gene calls are TRBV3-1 (or the pseudogene TRBV3-2) and TRBJ2-3; no definite D call. With 1 base removed from V and 4 bases from J, the gap between germline ends came to 12 bases. Germline CDR1 and CDR2: LGHDT and YNNKEL (reference sequence). CDR3 length: 15 amino acids. CDR3 nucleotides: TGTGCCAGCAGCCAAGCCTGGAGTGGGTCAGATACGCAGTATTTT. Its translation: CASSQAWSGSDTQYF.

This CDR3 is CASSPQRGTDTQYF. The CDR3 DNA sequence: TGTGCCAGCAGTCCTCAGCGGGGGACAGATACGCAGTATTTT. The chain combines TRBV27 with TRBJ2-3, with TRBD2 identical over 8 bases. The CDR3 runs to 14 residues. Unmatched junction bases numbered 4, after V lost 5 bases and J lost 3 bases. Germline CDR1 MNHEY, CDR2 SMNVEV (reference sequence).

The chain has TRBV18 and TRBJ1-1; TRBD1 matches at 8 bases. The ends lost 3 bases at V and 5 bases at J; junction bases unmatched: 8. This CDR3 region has 15 residues. Looked up from germline, CDR1 is KGHSH and CDR2 is LQKENI. The CDR3 DNA reads TGTGCCAGCTCACCTGGACAGGGTTTAATAACTGAAGCTTTCTTT. Translated: CASSPGQGLITEAFF.

This chain joins TRBV11-2 and TRBJ2-7; the D gene is possibly TRBD1 (6 bases). The CDR3 consists of 13 residues. Germline loops: CDR1 SGHAT, CDR2 FQNNGV. V gave up 6 bases and J gave up 6 bases, with 15 bases separating them. The CDR3 DNA reads as TGTGCCAGCAGTCCAGGGGTTCCTCGCGAGCAGTACTTC. Its translation: CASSPGVPREQYF.

This sequence joins TRBV28 and TRBJ1-4; D is unclear. The CDR3 sequence is 14 residues long. With 3 bases removed from V and 4 bases from J, the gap between germline ends came to 9 bases. Germline V gives CDR1 MDHEN, CDR2 SYDVKM. The CDR3 region is CASSFPQINEKLFF. CDR3 DNA: TGTGCCAGCAGTTTCCCCCAGATTAATGAAAAACTGTTTTTT.

V and J are TRBV30 and TRBJ2-1, with TRBD2 matching 10 bases. The CDR3 runs to 13 residues. The V gene end was trimmed by 7 bases and the J gene end by 6 bases; junction bases not matched to a gene: 6. Per the germline V gene, CDR1 is GTSNPN and CDR2 is SVGIG (reference sequence). The DNA for the CDR3 is TGTGCCTCTAGCGGGAGACCTGGCAATGAGCAGTTCTTC. Encoded protein: CASSGRPGNEQFF.

This rearrangement joins TRBV21-1 to TRBJ2-5; the table's D gene call, TRBD2, was not cross checked with the DNA. TRBV21-1 is deemed a pseudogene. The CDR3 extends over 17 amino acids. The CDR3 DNA reads as TGTGCCAGCAGCAAAGGCGGGACTAGCGGGAGTAATGAGACCCAGTACTTC. Translated: CASSKGGTSGSNETQYF.

The rearrangement joins TRBV9 to TRBJ1-1, with D unresolved. CDR1 is SGDLS and CDR2 is YYNGEE in the germline V gene. This CDR3 spans 16 amino acids. Trimming left V 3 bases short and J 1 base short, with 16 bases between. CDR3 DNA sequence: TGTGCCAGCAGCGACAGTCTTCCGGAAGGGAACACTGAAGCTTTCTTT. Translating gives CASSDSLPEGNTEAFF.

This clone was detected a few times. The chain recombines TRBV7-2 with TRBJ2-1, with TRBD2 matching 8 bases. With V trimmed by 2 bases and J by 5 bases, 5 bases remained unmatched. The germline V gene has CDR1 SGHTA and CDR2 FQGNSA. The CDR3 spans 15 residues. The CDR3, as DNA: TGTGCCAGCAGCTTAACGGGGCGGGGGGACAATGAGCAGTTCTTC. Translation: CASSLTGRGDNEQFF.

This clone is a singleton in its sample. J is TRBJ2-1 and V is TRBV28; the match to TRBD1 covers 10 bases. This CDR3 contains 15 residues. V lost 3 bases and J lost 6; bases outside the gene matches: 5. Germline CDR1 and CDR2: MDHEN and SYDVKM. The CDR3 region is CASSFTGQGPNEQFF. CDR3 sequence (DNA): TGTGCCAGCAGTTTTACGGGACAGGGGCCCAATGAGCAGTTCTTC.

Comments on this clone: The sample contains more than one DNA sequence encoding this CDR3. The rearrangement uses TRBV11-2 and TRBJ1-1; 8 bases match TRBD1. The CDR3 sequence is 13 residues long. The ends lost 6 bases at V and 3 bases at J; junction bases unmatched: 3. Looked up from germline, CDR1 is SGHAT and CDR2 is FQNNGV. The CDR3 spells CASSLDRDTEAFF. In DNA, the CDR3 is TGTGCCAGCAGTTTGGACAGGGACACTGAAGCTTTCTTT.

The J gene is TRBJ1-2, the V gene TRBV29-1; 11 nucleotides align to TRBD1. CDR1 SQVTM and CDR2 ANQGSEA come from the germline V gene. This CDR3 contains 21 residues. V was clipped by 0 bases and J by 7 bases; unmatched bases: 25. In DNA, the CDR3 is TGCAGCGTTGAAGACAAGCCCTTCGGAGGACAGGGGGCGCGGGCTTTAGGTGGCTACACCTTC. It is translated as CSVEDKPFGGQGARALGGYTF. Full variable domain (remainder filled in from reference TRBV29-1 and TRBJ1-2): SAVISQKPSRDICQRGTSLTIQCQVDSQVTMMFWYRQQPGQSLTLIATANQGSEATYESGFVIDKFPISRPNLTFSTLTVSNMSPEDSSIYLCSVEDKPFGGQGARALGGYTFGSGTRLTVV.

This clone has a handful of counts. The chain employs TRBV7-9 and TRBJ2-5; the match to TRBD1 covers 10 bases. In germline, CDR1 is SEHNR, CDR2 FQNEAQ (reference sequence). CDR3 size: 16 residues. V shed 1 base and J 4 bases; nucleotides not matched to a gene: 6. CDR3 loop: CASSLGDRGWGETQYF. For the CDR3, the DNA is TGTGCCAGCAGCTTAGGGGACAGGGGATGGGGAGAGACCCAGTACTTC.

The chain joins TRBV3-1 (or the pseudogene TRBV3-2) to TRBJ1-5, with D maybe TRBD1 (6 bases). Germline CDR1 LGHDT, CDR2 YNNKEL (reference sequence). Trimming removed 3 bases from V and 5 bases from J, with 8 bases in between. CDR3 length: 13 amino acids. The CDR3 region is CASSQGQDQPQHF. The CDR3 DNA is TGTGCCAGCAGCCAGGGACAAGATCAGCCCCAGCATTTT.

The CDR3 region is CASRRPGQGAHTGELFF. DNA of the CDR3: TGTGCCAGCAGACGACCGGGACAGGGGGCGCACACCGGGGAGCTGTTTTTT. The V call is TRBV6-6, the J call TRBJ2-2; 12 nucleotides match TRBD1. The germline V gene encodes CDR1 MNHNY and CDR2 SVGAGI (reference sequence). The junction had 8 bases not matched to a gene; V was cut back by 6 bases and J by 3 bases. The CDR3 has 17 residues.

J is TRBJ2-7 and V is TRBV24-1, with a weak D call TRBD2 (5 bases). In germline, CDR1 is KGHDR, CDR2 SFDVKD. V was cut by 4 bases and J by 7 bases, with 13 bases left in between. The CDR3 length is 13 residues. CDR3 in amino acids: CATSDYDTGEQYF. DNA of the CDR3: TGTGCCACCAGTGACTACGACACGGGAGAGCAGTACTTC.

The chain carries TRBV18 and TRBJ1-1; D not resolved. Deletions cut 3 bases from V and 4 bases from J, with 12 bases between. The germline V gene encodes CDR1 KGHSH and CDR2 LQKENI. The CDR3 extends over 14 amino acids. CDR3 nucleotide sequence: TGTGCCAGCTCACCCGAATACTCAGGCACTGAAGCTTTCTTT. It translates to CASSPEYSGTEAFF.

The chain uses TRBV12-3 or TRBV12-4 and TRBJ1-3; TRBD1 is a possible D gene (6 bases). CDR3 length equals 13 residues. V gave up 7 bases and J gave up 2 bases, with 9 bases separating them. The CDR3 sequence: CASISGAGNTIYF. DNA of the CDR3: TGTGCCAGCATATCAGGGGCTGGAAACACCATATATTTT.

CDR3 nucleotide sequence: TGTGCCAGCAGCGTAGAGTGGGCGAGCTCCTACAATGAGCAGTTCTTC. Its protein is CASSVEWASSYNEQFF. This chain connects TRBV9 to TRBJ2-1; D gene ambiguous. The CDR3 consists of 16 residues. Between the trimmed V and J ends, which lost 0 bases and 0 bases, there was a span of 10 bases. Germline V gene lookup returns CDR1 SGDLS and CDR2 YYNGEE.

V usage is TRBV28 and J usage is TRBJ1-1; D might be TRBD1 (6 bases). CDR1 is MDHEN, CDR2 SYDVKM, per germline. CDR3 size: 15 residues. V shed 3 bases and J shed 5 bases, with 16 bases lying between them. CDR3 sequence: CASSFAGRGLTEAFF. The CDR3 bases are TGTGCCAGCAGTTTTGCTGGCAGGGGCCTTACTGAAGCTTTCTTT.

The CDR3 loop is CASSDRDNNEQFF. The CDR3 nucleotides are TGTGCCAGCAGTGACCGGGACAACAATGAGCAGTTCTTC. The chain links TRBV6-4 to TRBJ2-1, with D perhaps TRBD1 (6 bases). V shed 2 bases and J shed 5 bases, with 7 bases lying between them. Germline V gene data show CDR1 as MRHNA and CDR2 as SNTAGT. There are 13 residues in the CDR3.

The gene calls are TRBV5-6 and TRBJ2-4, with 11 bases fitting TRBD2. This CDR3 spans 16 amino acids. V lost 5 bases to trimming and J lost 0 bases; unmatched junction nucleotides: 4. Germline V gene data show CDR1 as SGHDT and CDR2 as YYEEEE. CDR3 amino acids: CASSLAGGPAKNIQYF. In DNA, the CDR3 is TGTGCCAGCAGTTTAGCGGGAGGGCCAGCCAAAAACATTCAGTACTTC.

The V call is TRBV2, the J call TRBJ1-2; possible D gene TRBD1, 6 bases. The CDR3 is made up of 14 amino acids. Trimming pared 7 bases from V and 2 bases from J, leaving 14 bases between. Per the germline V gene, CDR1 is SNHLY and CDR2 is FYNNEI. The CDR3 reads CASTSDSLNYGYTF. The CDR3, as DNA: TGTGCCAGCACATCGGACAGCCTAAACTATGGCTACACCTTC.

A few counts support this clone. V gene TRBV7-9 combines with J gene TRBJ2-7; TRBD2 matches at 10 bases. Unmatched junction bases numbered 1, after V lost 2 bases and J lost 0 bases. Per the germline V gene, CDR1 is SEHNR and CDR2 is FQNEAQ (reference sequence). There are 15 residues in the CDR3. The CDR3, as DNA: TGTGCCAGCAGCTTACGGACTAGCGGCTCCTACGAGCAGTACTTC. Translation gives CASSLRTSGSYEQYF.

This chain joins TRBV27 and TRBJ2-7; no reliable D call. The CDR3 consists of 13 residues. The germline V gene encodes CDR1 MNHEY and CDR2 SMNVEV (reference sequence). Trimming left V 3 bases short and J 3 bases short, with 9 bases between. This chain's CDR3 is CASSLTRNYEQYF. The CDR3 region has the DNA TGTGCCAGCAGTTTGACGCGGAACTACGAGCAGTACTTC.